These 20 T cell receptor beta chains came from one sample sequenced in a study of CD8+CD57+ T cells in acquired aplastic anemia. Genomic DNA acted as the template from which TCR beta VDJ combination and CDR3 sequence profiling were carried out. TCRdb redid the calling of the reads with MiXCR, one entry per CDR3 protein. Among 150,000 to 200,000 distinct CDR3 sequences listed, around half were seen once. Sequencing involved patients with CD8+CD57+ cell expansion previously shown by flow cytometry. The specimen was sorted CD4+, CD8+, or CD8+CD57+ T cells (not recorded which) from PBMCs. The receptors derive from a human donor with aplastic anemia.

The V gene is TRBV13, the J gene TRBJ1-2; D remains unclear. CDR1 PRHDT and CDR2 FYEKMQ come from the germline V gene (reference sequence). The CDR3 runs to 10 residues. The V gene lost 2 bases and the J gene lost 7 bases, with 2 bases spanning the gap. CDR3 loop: CASSLSGYTF. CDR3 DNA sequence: TGTGCCAGCAGCTTAAGTGGCTACACCTTC. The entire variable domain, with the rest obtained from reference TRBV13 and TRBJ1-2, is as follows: AAGVIQSPRHLIKEKRETATLKCYPIPRHDTVYWYQQGPGQDPQFLISFYEKMQSDKGSIPDRFSAQQFSDYHSELNMSSLELGDSALYFCASSLSGYTFGSGTRLTVV.

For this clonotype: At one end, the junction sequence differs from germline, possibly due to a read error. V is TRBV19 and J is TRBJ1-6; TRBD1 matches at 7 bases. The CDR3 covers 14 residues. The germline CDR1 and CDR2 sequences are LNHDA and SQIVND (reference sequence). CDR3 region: CASTVTGLGSPLRF. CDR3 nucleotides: TGTGCCAGTACCGTGACAGGGTTAGGTTCACCCCTCCGCTTT.

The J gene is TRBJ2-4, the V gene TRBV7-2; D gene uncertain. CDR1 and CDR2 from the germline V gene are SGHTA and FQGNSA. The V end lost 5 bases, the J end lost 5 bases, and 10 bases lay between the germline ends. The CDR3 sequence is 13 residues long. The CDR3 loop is CASSLEHENIQYF. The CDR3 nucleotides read TGTGCCAGCAGCCTAGAGCACGAAAACATTCAGTACTTC. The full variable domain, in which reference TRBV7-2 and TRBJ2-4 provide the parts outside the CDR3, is GAGVSQSPSNKVTEKGKDVELRCDPISGHTALYWYRQSLGQGLEFLIYFQGNSAPDKSGLPSDRFSAERTGGSVSTLTIQRTQQEDSAVYLCASSLEHENIQYFGAGTRLSVL.

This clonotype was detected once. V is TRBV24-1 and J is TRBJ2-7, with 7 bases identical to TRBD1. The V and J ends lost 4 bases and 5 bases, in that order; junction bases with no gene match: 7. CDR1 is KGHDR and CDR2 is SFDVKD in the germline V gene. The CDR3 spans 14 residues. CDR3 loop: CATSDNTGDNEQYF. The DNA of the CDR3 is TGTGCCACCAGTGACAACACAGGGGACAACGAGCAGTACTTC.

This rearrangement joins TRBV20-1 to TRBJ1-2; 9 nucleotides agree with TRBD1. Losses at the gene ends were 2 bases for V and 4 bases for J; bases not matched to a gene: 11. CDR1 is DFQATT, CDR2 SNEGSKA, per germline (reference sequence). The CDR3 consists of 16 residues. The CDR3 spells CSARPSEGQGGYGYTF. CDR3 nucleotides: TGCAGTGCTAGACCATCCGAGGGACAGGGTGGCTATGGCTACACCTTC.

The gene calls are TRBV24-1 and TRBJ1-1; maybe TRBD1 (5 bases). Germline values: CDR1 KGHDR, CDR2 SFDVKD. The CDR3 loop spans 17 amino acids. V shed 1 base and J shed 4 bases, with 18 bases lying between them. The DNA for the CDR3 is TGTGCCACCAGTGATTTTATTCAGCTACTGGGGGTCACTGAAGCTTTCTTT. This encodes CATSDFIQLLGVTEAFF.

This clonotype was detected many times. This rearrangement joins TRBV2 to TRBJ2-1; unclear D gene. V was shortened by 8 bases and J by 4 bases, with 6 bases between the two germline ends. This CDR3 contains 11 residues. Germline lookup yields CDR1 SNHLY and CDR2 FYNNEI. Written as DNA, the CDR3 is TGTGCCAGCGACCGATACAATGAGCAGTTCTTC. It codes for CASDRYNEQFF.

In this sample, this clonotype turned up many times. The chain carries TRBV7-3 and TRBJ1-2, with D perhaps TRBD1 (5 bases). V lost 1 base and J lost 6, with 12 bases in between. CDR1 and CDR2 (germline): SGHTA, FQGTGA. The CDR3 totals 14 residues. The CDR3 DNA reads TGTGCCAGCAGCTTAAATGCAGGGTCGAATGGCTACACCTTC. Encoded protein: CASSLNAGSNGYTF.

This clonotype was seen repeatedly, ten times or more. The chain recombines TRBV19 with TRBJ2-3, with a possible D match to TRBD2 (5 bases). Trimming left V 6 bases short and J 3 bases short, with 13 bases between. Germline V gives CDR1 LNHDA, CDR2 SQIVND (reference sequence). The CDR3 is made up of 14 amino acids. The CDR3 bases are TGTGCCAGTAGCCTACTAGTTACAACAGATACGCAGTATTTT. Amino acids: CASSLLVTTDTQYF.

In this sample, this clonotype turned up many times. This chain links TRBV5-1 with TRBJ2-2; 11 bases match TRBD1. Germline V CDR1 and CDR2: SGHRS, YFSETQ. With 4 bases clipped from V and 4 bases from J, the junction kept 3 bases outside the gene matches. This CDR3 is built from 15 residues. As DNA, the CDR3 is TGCGCCAGCAGCATGGGACAGGGGGGCACCGGGGAGCTGTTTTTT. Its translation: CASSMGQGGTGELFF. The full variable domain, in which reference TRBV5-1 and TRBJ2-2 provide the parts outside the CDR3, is KAGVTQTPRYLIKTRGQQVTLSCSPISGHRSVSWYQQTPGQGLQFLFEYFSETQRNKGNFPGRFSGRQFSNSRSEMNVSTLELGDSALYLCASSMGQGGTGELFFGEGSRLTVL.

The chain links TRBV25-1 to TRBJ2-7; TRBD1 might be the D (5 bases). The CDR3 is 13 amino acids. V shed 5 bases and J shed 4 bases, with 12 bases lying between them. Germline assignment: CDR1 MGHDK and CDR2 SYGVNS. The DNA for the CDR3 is TGTGCCAGCAGTCACGAAGGGGTTTACGAGCAGTACTTC. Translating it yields CASSHEGVYEQYF.

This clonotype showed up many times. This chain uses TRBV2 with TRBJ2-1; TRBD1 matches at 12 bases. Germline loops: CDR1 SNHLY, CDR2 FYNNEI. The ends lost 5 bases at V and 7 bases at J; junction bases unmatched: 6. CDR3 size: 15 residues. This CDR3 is CASSRDRGRRNEQFF. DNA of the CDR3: TGTGCCAGCAGTCGGGACAGGGGGCGCAGAAATGAGCAGTTCTTC.

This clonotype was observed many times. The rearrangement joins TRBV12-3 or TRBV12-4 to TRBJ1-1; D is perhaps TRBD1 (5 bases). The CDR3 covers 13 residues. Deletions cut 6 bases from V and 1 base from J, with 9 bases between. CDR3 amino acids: CASSIGGNTEAFF. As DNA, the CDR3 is TGTGCCAGCAGCATTGGGGGGAACACTGAAGCTTTCTTT.

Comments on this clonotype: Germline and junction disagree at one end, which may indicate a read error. CDR3 DNA sequence: TGTGCCGCCAGTGATACAGGTAACTACGAACAGTACTTC. Translating gives CAASDTGNYEQYF. This chain links TRBV24-1 with TRBJ2-7; D is perhaps TRBD1 (5 bases). CDR3 length: 13 amino acids. CDR1 is KGHDR and CDR2 is SFDVKD in the germline V gene.

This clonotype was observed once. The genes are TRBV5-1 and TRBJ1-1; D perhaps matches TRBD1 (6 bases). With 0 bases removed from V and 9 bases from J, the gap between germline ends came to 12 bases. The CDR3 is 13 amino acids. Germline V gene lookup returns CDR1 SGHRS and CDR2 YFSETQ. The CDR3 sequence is CASSLGSGEKAFF. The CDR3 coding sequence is TGCGCCAGCAGCTTGGGGTCAGGGGAGAAAGCTTTCTTT.

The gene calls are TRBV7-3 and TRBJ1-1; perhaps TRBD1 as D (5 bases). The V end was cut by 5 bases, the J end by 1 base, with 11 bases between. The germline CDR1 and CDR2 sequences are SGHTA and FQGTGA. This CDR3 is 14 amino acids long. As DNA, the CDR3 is TGTGCCAGCAGCCGAGATGGACAGAACACTGAAGCTTTCTTT. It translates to CASSRDGQNTEAFF.

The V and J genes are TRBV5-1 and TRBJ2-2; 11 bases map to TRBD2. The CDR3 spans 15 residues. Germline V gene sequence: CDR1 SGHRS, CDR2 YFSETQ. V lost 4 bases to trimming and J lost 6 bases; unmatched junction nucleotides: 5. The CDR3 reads CASSQTSGSSGELFF. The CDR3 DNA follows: TGCGCCAGCAGCCAAACTAGCGGGAGCTCCGGGGAGCTGTTTTTT.

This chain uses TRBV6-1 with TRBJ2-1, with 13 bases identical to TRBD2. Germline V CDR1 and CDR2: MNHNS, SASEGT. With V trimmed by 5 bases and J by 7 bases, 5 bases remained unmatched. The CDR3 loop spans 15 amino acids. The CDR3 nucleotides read TGTGCCAGCAGTCCCGGACTAGCGGGGGAGAATGAGCAGTTCTTC. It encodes CASSPGLAGENEQFF.

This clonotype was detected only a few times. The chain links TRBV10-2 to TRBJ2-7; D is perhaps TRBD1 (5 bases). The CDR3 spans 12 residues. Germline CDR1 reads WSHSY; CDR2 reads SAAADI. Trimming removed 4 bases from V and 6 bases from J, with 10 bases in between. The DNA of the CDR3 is TGCGCCAGCAGTGGGCAGGGAAGCGAGCAGTACTTC. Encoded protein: CASSGQGSEQYF.

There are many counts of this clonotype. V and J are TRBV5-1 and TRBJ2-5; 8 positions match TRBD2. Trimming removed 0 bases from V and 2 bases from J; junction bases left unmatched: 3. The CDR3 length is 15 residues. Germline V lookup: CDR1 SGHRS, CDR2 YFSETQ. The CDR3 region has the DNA TGCGCCAGCAGCTTGGAGGGACTAGATCAAGAGACCCAGTACTTC. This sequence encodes CASSLEGLDQETQYF.